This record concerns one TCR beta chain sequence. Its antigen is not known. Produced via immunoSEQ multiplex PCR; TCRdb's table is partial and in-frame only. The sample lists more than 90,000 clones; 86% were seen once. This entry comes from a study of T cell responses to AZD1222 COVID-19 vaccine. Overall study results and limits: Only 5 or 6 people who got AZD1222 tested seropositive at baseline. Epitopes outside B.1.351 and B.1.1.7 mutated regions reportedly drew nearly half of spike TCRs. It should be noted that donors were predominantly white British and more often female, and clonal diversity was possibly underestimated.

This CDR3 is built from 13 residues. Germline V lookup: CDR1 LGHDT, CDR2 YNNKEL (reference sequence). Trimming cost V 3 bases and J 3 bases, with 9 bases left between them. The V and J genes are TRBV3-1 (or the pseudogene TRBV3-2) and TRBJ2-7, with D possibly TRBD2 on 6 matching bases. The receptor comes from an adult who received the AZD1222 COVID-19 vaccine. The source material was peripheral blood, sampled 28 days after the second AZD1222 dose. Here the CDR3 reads CASSHAEGYEQYF. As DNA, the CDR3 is TGTGCCAGCAGCCATGCGGAGGGCTACGAGCAGTACTTC.